What follows are 19 T cell receptor beta chains derived from one specimen sequenced in a study of blood T cell repertoires in COVID-19. Method: immunoSEQ multiplex PCR; TCRdb's copy keeps in-frame clones and lacks some. The top ten hold around 11% of the sample, which has around 280,000 clones, almost 90% seen once. The sample consisted of peripheral blood. Receptors originate from a woman in her twenties or thirties with COVID-19, enrolled during active disease.

The J gene is TRBJ2-1, the V gene TRBV10-1; D may be TRBD1 (6 bases). There are 13 residues in the CDR3. Trimming took 4 bases from V and 8 from J, leaving 12 bases between them. CDR1 is WNHNN, CDR2 SYGVQD, per germline (reference sequence). CDR3 amino acids: CASSGPPGDEQFF. In DNA form, the CDR3 reads TGCGCCAGCAGTGGACCCCCAGGGGATGAGCAGTTCTTC.

J is TRBJ1-3 and V is TRBV6-6; the D gene is possibly TRBD1 (6 bases). This CDR3 is 15 amino acids long. Germline V lookup: CDR1 MNHNY, CDR2 SVGAGI (reference sequence). Trimming stripped 6 bases from V and 0 bases from J, with 12 bases between. For the CDR3, the DNA is TGTGCCAGCAGGCCGACAGGAGTCTCTGGAAACACCATATATTTT. Translating gives CASRPTGVSGNTIYF.

The chain links TRBV30 to TRBJ2-5, with D possibly matching TRBD1 (6 bases). V dropped 6 bases and J dropped 7 bases, with 15 bases sitting between them. This CDR3 region has 12 residues. Germline V gene sequence: CDR1 GTSNPN, CDR2 SVGIG (reference sequence). CDR3: CACWGTHGTQYF. CDR3 coding DNA: TGTGCCTGCTGGGGGACACATGGGACCCAGTACTTC.

The rearrangement joins TRBV7-2 to TRBJ1-1; D is undetermined. There are 15 residues in the CDR3. Germline V gene sequence: CDR1 SGHTA, CDR2 FQGNSA. V was clipped by 0 bases and J by 0 bases, with 8 bases between them. For the CDR3, the DNA is TGTGCCAGCAGCTTAGCGGGCAGCCTGAACACTGAAGCTTTCTTT. The encoded protein is CASSLAGSLNTEAFF.

The V gene is TRBV19, the J gene TRBJ1-5, with D uncertain. Looked up from germline, CDR1 is LNHDA and CDR2 is SQIVND (reference sequence). Trimming pared 6 bases from V and 3 bases from J, leaving 9 bases between. CDR3 length: 13 residues. The CDR3 DNA follows: TGTGCCAGTAGCACAGTACACAATCAGCCCCAGCATTTT. Translated, it gives CASSTVHNQPQHF.

About this clone itself: At one end the junction does not follow the germline gene, possibly because of a read error. V and J are TRBV7-7 and TRBJ2-1, with unresolved D. The CDR3 consists of 17 residues. The germline V gene has CDR1 SSHAT and CDR2 FNYEAQ (reference sequence). CDR3 coding DNA: TGTGCTAGCAGCTTAACTCTCCAGCGTTCGTCGAACAATGAGCAGTTCTTC. Its translation is CASSLTLQRSSNNEQFF.

The gene calls are TRBV28 and TRBJ2-3; tentatively, D is TRBD2 (5 bases). The V end lost 8 bases, the J end lost 3 bases, and 9 bases lay between the germline ends. The CDR3 sequence is 12 residues long. Germline loops: CDR1 MDHEN, CDR2 SYDVKM. CDR3 amino acids: CASDTGTDTQYF. CDR3 coding DNA: TGTGCCAGCGATACGGGAACAGATACGCAGTATTTT.

V and J are TRBV19 and TRBJ2-1; D is ambiguous. Germline V gene data show CDR1 as LNHDA and CDR2 as SQIVND (reference sequence). V was pared by 3 bases and J by 3 bases, with 15 bases between. The CDR3 is made up of 16 amino acids. The CDR3 here is CASSIGDLNYYNEQFF. The CDR3 DNA follows: TGTGCCAGTAGTATTGGAGACTTAAACTACTACAATGAGCAGTTCTTC.

The V call is TRBV4-2, the J call TRBJ2-5, with D perhaps TRBD1 (5 bases). Germline CDR1 LGHNA, CDR2 YNFKEQ. The CDR3 loop spans 13 amino acids. Trimming left V 3 bases short and J 5 bases short, with 10 bases between. CDR3 DNA: TGTGCCAGCAGCCACCAGGGCCGGGAGACCCAGTACTTC. This gives the protein CASSHQGRETQYF.

The rearrangement uses TRBV11-2 and TRBJ1-2, with TRBD1 matching over 8 bases. The V gene end was trimmed by 5 bases and the J gene end by 0 bases; junction bases not matched to a gene: 11. The CDR3 is 17 residues long. Germline loops: CDR1 SGHAT, CDR2 FQNNGV. The CDR3: CASSSGQGGLANYGYTF. The CDR3 DNA is TGTGCCAGCAGCAGCGGACAGGGTGGTTTAGCTAACTATGGCTACACCTTC.

This chain links TRBV10-1 with TRBJ2-2; TRBD1 might be the D (7 bases). The CDR3 sequence is 15 residues long. Germline assignment: CDR1 WNHNN and CDR2 SYGVQD (reference sequence). Trimming left V 8 bases short and J 6 bases short, with 19 bases between. Here the CDR3 DNA reads TGCGCCAGCCCCGCGGCGACTAGGGGGCCCGGGGAGCTGTTTTTT. It yields the protein CASPAATRGPGELFF.

The V and J genes are TRBV5-1 and TRBJ1-5, with D possibly TRBD1 on 5 matching bases. The CDR3 length is 14 residues. The V end was cut by 4 bases, the J end by 7 bases, with 15 bases between. Germline CDR1 is SGHRS and CDR2 is YFSETQ. This CDR3 reads CASSPWGREQPQHF. In nucleotides, the CDR3 is TGCGCCAGCAGCCCTTGGGGCAGAGAACAGCCCCAGCATTTT.

The chain is built from TRBV30 and TRBJ2-7; 9 nucleotides match TRBD2. The CDR3 has 13 amino acids. The V gene end was trimmed by 8 bases and the J gene end by 3 bases; junction bases not matched to a gene: 8. Germline loops: CDR1 GTSNPN, CDR2 SVGIG (reference sequence). The CDR3: CAGWATSGYEQYF. Written as DNA, the CDR3 is TGTGCCGGGTGGGCGACTAGCGGCTACGAGCAGTACTTC. Drawing the rest from reference TRBV30 and TRBJ2-7, the complete variable domain is SQTIHQWPATLVQPVGSPLSLECTVEGTSNPNLYWYRQAAGRGLQLLFYSVGIGQISSEVPQNLSASRPQDRQFILSSKKLLLSDSGFYLCAGWATSGYEQYFGPGTRLTVT.

In its sample, this clone was seen once. This chain uses TRBV19 with TRBJ1-2; D is undetermined. Germline CDR1 is LNHDA and CDR2 is SQIVND (reference sequence). Between the trimmed V and J ends, which lost 5 bases and 4 bases, there was a span of 17 bases. This CDR3 has 15 amino acids. The CDR3 nucleotides read TGTGCCAGTAGTTCTCTGACGGAGCTGGTCTATGGCTACACCTTC. It is translated as CASSSLTELVYGYTF.

The chain uses TRBV28 and TRBJ2-2; D is uncertain. Germline values: CDR1 MDHEN, CDR2 SYDVKM. V was clipped by 8 bases and J by 0 bases, with 7 bases between them. The CDR3 consists of 13 residues. The CDR3 DNA is TGTGCCAGCGGGCTCACGAACACCGGGGAGCTGTTTTTT. Translated: CASGLTNTGELFF. Drawing the rest from reference TRBV28 and TRBJ2-2, the complete variable domain is DVKVTQSSRYLVKRTGEKVFLECVQDMDHENMFWYRQDPGLGLRLIYFSYDVKMKEKGDIPEGYSVSREKKERFSLILESASTNQTSMYLCASGLTNTGELFFGEGSRLTVL.

This chain links TRBV30 with TRBJ2-3; D is ambiguous. Germline assignment: CDR1 GTSNPN and CDR2 SVGIG (reference sequence). V shed 1 base and J shed 1 base, with 9 bases lying between them. This CDR3 comprises 14 residues. DNA for the CDR3: TGTGCCTGGAGTGGGCGGTGGGGCACAGATACGCAGTATTTT. Residues: CAWSGRWGTDTQYF.

This chain connects TRBV30 to TRBJ2-2; TRBD2 matches 7 bases. The germline CDR1 and CDR2 sequences are GTSNPN and SVGIG (reference sequence). J was trimmed by 2 bases and V by 0 bases; bases with no gene match: 9. This CDR3 is 17 amino acids long. CDR3 region: CAWSVTTLAVNTGELFF. The CDR3 DNA is TGTGCCTGGAGTGTAACCACCCTAGCGGTCAACACCGGGGAGCTGTTTTTT. The full variable domain, with the rest looked up from reference TRBV30 and TRBJ2-2, is SQTIHQWPATLVQPVGSPLSLECTVEGTSNPNLYWYRQAAGRGLQLLFYSVGIGQISSEVPQNLSASRPQDRQFILSSKKLLLSDSGFYLCAWSVTTLAVNTGELFFGEGSRLTVL.

This clone appeared once. This chain uses TRBV14 with TRBJ1-6; D is unclear. Trimming stripped 3 bases from V and 9 bases from J, with 12 bases between. Germline values: CDR1 SGHDN, CDR2 FVKESK. The CDR3 totals 14 residues. In nucleotides, the CDR3 is TGTGCCAGCAGCCACCCAGGCATTTTTTCACCCCTCCACTTT. Translating gives CASSHPGIFSPLHF.

In this sample, this clone turned up once. The J gene is TRBJ2-7, the V gene TRBV5-1; a weak D match, TRBD1 (6 bases). Between the trimmed V and J ends, which lost 0 bases and 1 base, there was a span of 8 bases. This CDR3 contains 14 residues. The germline V gene encodes CDR1 SGHRS and CDR2 YFSETQ. CDR3 nucleotide sequence: TGCGCCAGCAGCTTGGGACAGGCGTCCTACGAGCAGTACTTC. Protein sequence: CASSLGQASYEQYF.